One and the same sample provided the 31 T cell receptor beta chains below, sequenced in a study of post-analysis software for immune sequencing data. Study observations and caveats: In patients, TRBV5-6, TRBV5-1 and TRBV20-1 belonged to roughly five TRBV segments found more frequently than in controls.

The TCR beta cDNA libraries carried unique molecular identifiers. One entry per CDR3 protein, called by TCRdb with MiXCR from the PCR reads. The sample yields 380,000 or so distinct CDR3 sequences, about a third seen once. The antigens these receptors bind are not known. The sample taken for sequencing was blood. The origin of the receptors is a girl aged 10 to 17 with multiple sclerosis.

This clonotype turned up a few times. The chain recombines TRBV10-3 with TRBJ2-3; the D is unclear. Trimming left V 4 bases short and J 2 bases short, with 10 bases between. Germline loops: CDR1 ENHRY, CDR2 SYGVKD. The CDR3 totals 14 residues. CDR3 nucleotide sequence: TGTGCCATCAGTGTTATAAGGGACACAGATACGCAGTATTTT. Protein product: CAISVIRDTDTQYF.

The chain recombines TRBV29-1 with TRBJ1-1; the D is unclear. Germline lookup yields CDR1 SQVTM and CDR2 ANQGSEA. V gave up 4 bases and J gave up 0 bases, with 12 bases separating them. This CDR3 is 14 amino acids long. CDR3 amino acids: CSVAQIQMNTEAFF. DNA for the CDR3: TGCAGCGTTGCCCAAATACAAATGAACACTGAAGCTTTCTTT.

The CDR3 bases are TGTGCCAGCAGCGACCAGGGGGTACTTCAAGGCAATGAGCAGTTCTTC. Protein: CASSDQGVLQGNEQFF. The chain has TRBV12-3 or TRBV12-4 and TRBJ2-1, with 7 bases lining up with TRBD1. With 6 bases clipped from V and 6 bases from J, the junction kept 14 bases outside the gene matches. This CDR3 comprises 16 residues.

This clonotype was observed a few times. V and J are TRBV9 and TRBJ2-1; D is uncertain. Germline CDR1 reads SGDLS; CDR2 reads YYNGEE. The CDR3 extends over 15 amino acids. Trimming took 3 bases from V and 0 from J, leaving 10 bases between them. CDR3 coding DNA: TGTGCCAGCAGCGAGACCGCGGCCTCCTACAATGAGCAGTTCTTC. As protein: CASSETAASYNEQFF.

Many counts were recorded for this clonotype. J is TRBJ1-6 and V is TRBV4-1; maybe TRBD1 (5 bases). CDR3 length: 16 amino acids. Trimming cost V 0 bases and J 9 bases, with 15 bases left between them. The germline CDR1 and CDR2 sequences are MGHRA and YSYEKL. The CDR3 loop reads CASSQDSKGLSSPLHF. The DNA of the CDR3 is TGCGCCAGCAGCCAAGATTCTAAGGGGCTAAGTTCACCCCTCCACTTT.

This sequence joins TRBV4-1 and TRBJ2-1, with D maybe TRBD2 (5 bases). There are 14 residues in the CDR3. Trimming left V 0 bases short and J 8 bases short, with 11 bases between. In germline, CDR1 is MGHRA, CDR2 YSYEKL. The CDR3 sequence is CASSQDPGWDEQFF. The CDR3 DNA is TGCGCCAGCAGCCAAGATCCGGGGTGGGATGAGCAGTTCTTC.

This clonotype was counted only a few times. This rearrangement joins TRBV6-1 to TRBJ2-5, with unresolved D. The germline V gene encodes CDR1 MNHNS and CDR2 SASEGT. This CDR3 comprises 15 residues. Trimming cost V 4 bases and J 2 bases, with 14 bases left between them. The DNA of the CDR3 is TGTGCCAGCAGTGGAGCACCAGGAGATCAAGAGACCCAGTACTTC. Amino acid sequence: CASSGAPGDQETQYF.

The chain has TRBV7-9 and TRBJ2-3, with 8 nucleotides matching TRBD1. The CDR3 consists of 15 residues. V trimming: 2 bases; J trimming: 5 bases; junction bases outside the gene matches: 6. In germline, CDR1 is SEHNR, CDR2 FQNEAQ (reference sequence). The CDR3 region has the DNA TGTGCCAGCAGCTTAACGACAGGGGCTGGAGATACGCAGTATTTT. Translating gives CASSLTTGAGDTQYF.

The genes are TRBV3-1 and TRBJ1-2; D is unresolved. Germline loops: CDR1 LGHDT, CDR2 YNNKEL (reference sequence). The CDR3 consists of 14 residues. V lost 0 bases to trimming and J lost 4 bases, with 9 bases between them. The CDR3 DNA follows: TGTGCCAGCAGCCAAGAACCGCTGTCCTATGGCTACACCTTC. As protein: CASSQEPLSYGYTF. The full variable domain, completed using reference TRBV3-1 and TRBJ1-2, is DTAVSQTPKYLVTQMGNDKSIKCEQNLGHDTMYWYKQDSKKFLKIMFSYNNKELIINETVPNRFSPKSPDKAHLNLHINSLELGDSAVYFCASSQEPLSYGYTFGSGTRLTVV.

This clonotype was observed a few times. The chain carries TRBV2 and TRBJ2-7; 11 bases fit TRBD1. Germline CDR1 is SNHLY and CDR2 is FYNNEI. The J segment lost 1 base and the V segment lost 7 bases, leaving 3 bases of the junction unmatched. CDR3 length: 14 amino acids. CDR3 loop: CASKGTGGSYEQYF. CDR3 nucleotide sequence: TGTGCCAGCAAGGGGACAGGGGGGTCCTACGAGCAGTACTTC.

The rearrangement links TRBV12-3 or TRBV12-4 to TRBJ2-7; no clear D. The CDR3 length is 14 residues. The ends were cut back, 6 bases at V and 0 bases at J, with 12 bases in the middle. The CDR3 region is CASRFNGFSYEQYF. CDR3 in DNA: TGTGCCAGCAGGTTTAACGGTTTCTCCTACGAGCAGTACTTC.

Regarding this clonotype: The junction departs from the called germline gene at one end, perhaps through a read error. The V gene is TRBV20-1, the J gene TRBJ2-1; TRBD2 aligns across 8 bases. The germline gives CDR1 DFQATT, CDR2 SNEGSKA (reference sequence). The CDR3 is made up of 12 amino acids. CDR3 bases: TGCGGTGCACCGGGGGGGCCAAATGAGCAGTTCTTC. Amino acid sequence: CGAPGGPNEQFF.

This clonotype was counted a few times. A junction boundary mismatches the germline segment, possibly from a read error. The V call is TRBV5-1, the J call TRBJ2-5, with D unclear. Germline CDR1 SGHRS, CDR2 YFSETQ. The CDR3 consists of 13 residues. DNA of the CDR3: TGCGCCAGCAGCTTGGTCCCCCAAGAGACCCGGTACTTC. As protein: CASSLVPQETRYF.

The sample holds a few counts of this clonotype. This chain joins TRBV3-1 and TRBJ1-2; D unresolved. Germline-derived CDR1 and CDR2 are LGHDT and YNNKEL (reference sequence). CDR3 size: 13 residues. With 3 bases removed from V and 3 bases from J, the gap between germline ends came to 8 bases. CDR3 bases: TGTGCCAGCAGCCAGGACTACGACTATGGCTACACCTTC. Encoded protein: CASSQDYDYGYTF.

This chain joins TRBV6-5 and TRBJ2-5; 8 positions match TRBD1. Unmatched junction bases numbered 4, after V lost 6 bases and J lost 4 bases. The germline V gene has CDR1 MNHEY and CDR2 SVGAGI. CDR3 length equals 13 residues. In DNA form, the CDR3 reads TGTGCCAGCAGACGACAGGGGAGAGAGACCCAGTACTTC. Translation gives CASRRQGRETQYF.

The genes are TRBV18 and TRBJ2-7; 7 nucleotides match TRBD2. The CDR3 extends over 14 amino acids. CDR1 is KGHSH, CDR2 LQKENI, per germline. V trimming: 6 bases; J trimming: 3 bases; junction bases outside the gene matches: 8. The CDR3 nucleotides read TGTGCCAGCTCCCCTAGAAGCGGGGACTACGAGCAGTACTTC. Its translation is CASSPRSGDYEQYF.

The chain joins TRBV12-3 or TRBV12-4 to TRBJ2-5, with 7 bases identical to TRBD1. V trimming: 3 bases; J trimming: 1 base; junction bases outside the gene matches: 5. There are 15 residues in the CDR3. CDR3 loop: CASSFRDSAQETQYF. CDR3 coding DNA: TGTGCCAGCAGTTTCCGGGACAGTGCCCAAGAGACCCAGTACTTC.

There are a few counts of this clonotype. J is TRBJ2-1 and V is TRBV12-3 or TRBV12-4; 8 bases align to TRBD1. This CDR3 is 14 amino acids long. V lost 8 bases and J lost 6; bases outside the gene matches: 9. CDR3 region: CASVRTGYFNEQFF. In DNA form, the CDR3 reads TGTGCCAGCGTCCGGACAGGGTACTTCAATGAGCAGTTCTTC.

This clonotype appeared a few times. V gene TRBV12-3 or TRBV12-4 combines with J gene TRBJ2-1, with 9 bases fitting TRBD2. CDR3 size: 15 residues. V lost 2 bases, J lost 6 bases, and 5 bases stayed unmatched. The CDR3 sequence: CASSLRLAGFNEQFF. The CDR3 coding sequence is TGTGCCAGCAGTTTAAGGCTAGCGGGGTTCAATGAGCAGTTCTTC.

This clonotype has just a few counts. The J gene is TRBJ2-1, the V gene TRBV20-1; D is uncertain. The germline V and J ends were trimmed by 5 bases and 9 bases, with 20 bases remaining between them. The germline gives CDR1 DFQATT, CDR2 SNEGSKA (reference sequence). The CDR3 has 14 residues. For the CDR3, the DNA is TGCAGTGCTCTCGACTTCGCCCTAGGTGTTGAGCAGTTCTTC. This gives the protein CSALDFALGVEQFF.

The rearrangement joins TRBV2 to TRBJ1-2; unclear D gene. Germline assignment: CDR1 SNHLY and CDR2 FYNNEI. V was trimmed by 4 bases and J by 8 bases, leaving 17 bases between them. The CDR3 loop spans 14 amino acids. The CDR3 coding sequence is TGTGCCAGCAGTGCAACAGTTGGGCCAAAGGGCTACACCTTC. It specifies CASSATVGPKGYTF.

There are a few counts of this clonotype. CDR3 DNA sequence: TGTGCCAGCAGCCCTTCGGGACAGATCTACGAGCAGTACTTC. Protein product: CASSPSGQIYEQYF. V gene TRBV7-2 combines with J gene TRBJ2-7; 7 bases agree with TRBD1. The length of the CDR3 is 14 residues. V gave up 5 bases and J gave up 3 bases; unmatched junction bases: 7. Germline lookup yields CDR1 SGHTA and CDR2 FQGNSA.

This clonotype was recorded only once. The genes are TRBV6-5 and TRBJ1-1, with 7 bases fitting TRBD1. This CDR3 has 16 residues. The trim removed 1 base at V and 8 bases at J, leaving 13 bases unmatched. Germline values: CDR1 MNHEY, CDR2 SVGAGI. The CDR3 reads CASSYWYGKGGTEAFF. The CDR3 DNA is TGTGCCAGCAGTTACTGGTATGGGAAAGGGGGCACCGAAGCTTTCTTT.

CDR3 sequence reads: CASSQWGGPRDTQYF. The CDR3 DNA is TGTGCCAGCAGCCAGTGGGGGGGGCCCAGGGATACGCAGTATTTT. V and J are TRBV12-3 or TRBV12-4 and TRBJ2-3, with a possible D match to TRBD2 (7 bases). The CDR3 contains 15 residues. V shed 6 bases and J shed 6 bases, with 19 bases lying between them.

A few counts support this clonotype. The chain uses TRBV7-2 and TRBJ1-2, with 10 bases aligning to TRBD1. CDR3 length equals 13 residues. After removal of 1 base from V and 8 bases from J, the junction contained 1 base not matched to a gene. Germline V lookup: CDR1 SGHTA, CDR2 FQGNSA. CDR3 loop: CASSLGTGGGYTF. The CDR3 nucleotides are TGTGCCAGCAGCTTAGGGACAGGGGGAGGCTACACCTTC.

This clonotype turned up a few times. The chain joins TRBV4-2 to TRBJ1-2, with TRBD1 as a possible D gene (5 bases). The CDR3 covers 17 residues. In germline, CDR1 is LGHNA, CDR2 YNFKEQ. V shed 1 base and J shed 6 bases, with 21 bases lying between them. CDR3 sequence: CASSQAGGGQGGDGYTF. The CDR3 region has the DNA TGTGCCAGCAGCCAAGCAGGTGGTGGGCAGGGTGGTGATGGCTACACCTTC.

The V call is TRBV4-1, the J call TRBJ2-3, with 9 bases matching TRBD2. With 3 bases clipped from V and 5 bases from J, the junction kept 9 bases outside the gene matches. Germline CDR1 reads MGHRA; CDR2 reads YSYEKL. This CDR3 has 16 residues. CDR3 sequence reads: CASSQFSGGLRDTQYF. In DNA, the CDR3 is TGCGCCAGCAGCCAGTTTAGCGGGGGCTTGAGAGATACGCAGTATTTT.

This clonotype was seen only a few times. The chain couples TRBV12-3 or TRBV12-4 to TRBJ1-1, with D uncertain. The CDR3 has 15 amino acids. Trimming shortened V by 3 bases and J by 4 bases, and 15 bases separated the two germline ends. In DNA form, the CDR3 reads TGTGCCAGCAGTTTGATGTACGGGATCGGCACTGAAGCTTTCTTT. It yields the protein CASSLMYGIGTEAFF.

This clonotype was observed a few times. The V and J genes are TRBV7-2 and TRBJ1-2; D unresolved. The CDR3 has 14 residues. Trimming cost V 5 bases and J 8 bases, with 18 bases left between them. Germline V gives CDR1 SGHTA, CDR2 FQGNSA. The CDR3 region has the DNA TGTGCCAGCAGCATGGTTTCGAGTACAAGGGGCTACACCTTC. Translated, it gives CASSMVSSTRGYTF.

The chain carries TRBV6-5 and TRBJ1-6, with 7 positions matching TRBD1. CDR3 length: 15 amino acids. Trimming at V came to 0 bases and at J to 8 bases, leaving 4 bases not matched to a gene. Germline V gene sequence: CDR1 MNHEY, CDR2 SVGAGI. CDR3 protein: CASSYSRQGDSPLHF. CDR3 nucleotide sequence: TGTGCCAGCAGTTACTCGAGACAGGGTGATTCACCCCTCCACTTT.

In this sample, this clonotype turned up a few times. The chain carries TRBV5-6 and TRBJ2-3, with a tentative D call TRBD2 (5 bases). V was shortened by 1 base and J by 5 bases, with 14 bases between the two germline ends. CDR1 and CDR2 from the germline V gene are SGHDT and YYEEEE. The CDR3 is made up of 15 amino acids. The DNA for the CDR3 is TGTGCCAGCAGCTTGTTGTCTAGCCGGAAAGATACGCAGTATTTT. This encodes CASSLLSSRKDTQYF.